This is a list of T cell receptor beta chains from one sample in a study of T cells in Graves' hyperthyroidism and ophthalmopathy. Each CDR3 protein gets one entry after TCRdb re-called the multiplex PCR reads with MiXCR. This sample has about 380,000 distinct CDR3 sequences, with approximately 17% found just once. The specimen was blood. Receptor source: a man younger than 30 with Graves' ophthalmopathy. CDR3s include the opening cysteine and the closing phenylalanine or tryptophan. A D gene is named only where the DNA matches it firmly. Clone size is stated in some rows and not others, as once, few, many or a class when expanded.

V gene	J gene	D gene	clone size	CDR3 protein	CDR3 DNA
TRBV5-1	TRBJ2-7	NA	few	CASSLGPIKGFGYEQYF	TGCGCCAGCAGCTTGGGACCTATAAAGGGGTTTGGCTACGAGCAGTACTTC
TRBV20-1	TRBJ1-4	TRBD1	many	CSASGQAEKLFF	TGCAGTGCTAGTGGACAGGCTGAAAAACTGTTTTTT
TRBV10-1	TRBJ2-5	NA	few	CASSESFGQETQYF	TGCGCCAGCAGTGAGTCATTCGGCCAAGAGACCCAGTACTTC
TRBV27	TRBJ1-1	NA	many	CASSLMVYTEAFF	TGTGCCAGCAGTTTGATGGTTTACACTGAAGCTTTCTTT
TRBV19	TRBJ2-2	NA	NA	CASSIGGQSNGELFF	TGTGCCAGTAGTATAGGAGGTCAGAGCAACGGGGAGCTGTTTTTT
TRBV7-9	TRBJ2-3	TRBD2	many	CASSLPALGLAGGRDTQYF	TGTGCCAGCAGCTTACCCGCCCTTGGACTAGCGGGGGGGCGAGATACGCAGTATTTT
TRBV9	TRBJ2-1	TRBD2	few	CASSVGASGVYNEQFF	TGTGCCAGCAGCGTAGGGGCTAGCGGGGTCTACAATGAGCAGTTCTTC
TRBV10-2	TRBJ1-3	NA	few	CASTGSAGNTIYF	TGCGCCAGCACAGGGTCCGCTGGAAACACCATATATTTT
TRBV6-5	TRBJ2-7	NA	NA	CASSYSRRSHYYEQYF	TGTGCCAGCAGTTACTCGAGGAGGAGTCACTACTACGAGCAGTACTTC
TRBV18	TRBJ1-1	NA	many	CASDDGMNTEAFF	TGTGCCAGCGACGACGGCATGAACACTGAAGCTTTCTTT
TRBV10-3	TRBJ1-1	NA	NA	CAIRTTGSEAFF	TGTGCCATCAGAACAACAGGGTCTGAAGCTTTCTTT
TRBV7-2	TRBJ2-5	NA	many	CASSLETLQGRETQYF	TGTGCCAGCAGCTTAGAAACTTTGCAGGGTCGGGAGACCCAGTACTTC
TRBV12-3/TRBV12-4	TRBJ2-3	NA	many	CASSLFVSVTDTQYF	TGTGCCAGCAGTTTGTTTGTGAGTGTCACAGATACGCAGTATTTT
TRBV27	TRBJ2-2	TRBD2	few	CASSPTSGGDTGELFF	TGTGCCAGCAGTCCCACTAGCGGGGGGGACACCGGGGAGCTGTTTTTT
TRBV4-1	TRBJ1-6	NA	NA	CASGPPNSPLHF	TGCGCCAGCGGACCCCCGAATTCACCCCTCCACTTT
TRBV4-1	TRBJ1-5	NA	NA	CASSHLPQGVNNQPQHF	TGCGCCAGCAGCCACTTACCCCAGGGTGTGAACAATCAGCCCCAGCATTTT
TRBV10-3	TRBJ2-2	NA	few	CAISGADANTGELFF	TGTGCCATCAGTGGGGCAGATGCGAACACCGGGGAGCTGTTTTTT
TRBV7-2	TRBJ2-3	TRBD2	few	CASSSPGGGRPDTQYF	TGTGCCAGCAGCTCTCCCGGGGGGGGCCGGCCAGATACGCAGTATTTT
TRBV7-8	TRBJ2-3	NA	many	CASSLDSDTQYF	TGTGCCAGCAGCTTAGATTCAGATACGCAGTATTTT
TRBV24-1	TRBJ1-2	TRBD1	few	CATSDFRGQGYTF	TGTGCCACCAGTGATTTCAGGGGACAGGGCTACACCTTC
TRBV7-8	TRBJ1-2	TRBD1	NA	CASSSRPGTGSNGYTF	TGTGCCAGCAGCTCCAGACCCGGGACAGGGTCAAATGGCTACACCTTC
TRBV11-2	TRBJ1-1	TRBD1	many	CASTLTGGVDTEAFF	TGTGCCAGCACCCTAACAGGGGGCGTCGACACTGAAGCTTTCTTT
TRBV20-1	TRBJ2-7	TRBD1	many	CSARDGTGAYEQYF	TGCAGTGCTAGAGATGGGACAGGCGCCTACGAGCAGTACTTC
TRBV4-1	TRBJ2-1	TRBD2	NA	CASSQGPSGGWEQFF	TGCGCCAGCAGCCAAGGTCCAAGCGGGGGATGGGAGCAGTTCTTC
TRBV13	TRBJ2-7	TRBD2	NA	CASSLVAGNYEQYF	TGTGCCAGCAGCTTAGTAGCGGGGAACTACGAGCAGTACTTC
TRBV27	TRBJ2-7	NA	few	CASSLSLTDISYEQYF	TGTGCCAGCAGTTTAAGCCTCACGGATATCTCCTACGAGCAGTACTTC
TRBV4-1	TRBJ2-3	NA	NA	CASSQDGLDTQYF	TGCGCCAGCAGCCAAGACGGTTTAGATACGCAGTATTTT
TRBV30	TRBJ2-7	NA	NA	CAWESRQRAYEQYF	TGTGCCTGGGAATCCAGACAGCGAGCCTACGAGCAGTACTTC
TRBV18	TRBJ1-5	NA	many	CASSPGTTYDQPQHF	TGTGCCAGCTCACCAGGGACGACTTACGATCAGCCCCAGCATTTT
TRBV12-3/TRBV12-4	TRBJ1-4	TRBD1	NA	CAIGGQGWTNEKLFF	TGTGCCATCGGGGGACAGGGCTGGACTAATGAAAAACTGTTTTTT
TRBV2	TRBJ1-1	NA	many	CASSEARHAEAFF	TGTGCCAGCAGTGAAGCTAGACACGCTGAAGCTTTCTTT
TRBV6-1	TRBJ2-2	NA	NA	CAMGPRGGGELFF	TGTGCCATGGGACCCCGGGGTGGCGGGGAGCTGTTTTTT
TRBV7-3	TRBJ2-1	NA	many	CASSLNGGTSYNEQFF	TGTGCCAGCAGCTTAAACGGGGGGACATCCTACAATGAGCAGTTCTTC
TRBV5-1	TRBJ1-1	NA	many	CASSPRTANTEAFF	TGCGCCAGCAGCCCCAGGACAGCGAACACTGAAGCTTTCTTT
TRBV6-6	TRBJ1-4	NA	NA	CASSYSGGTNEKLFF	TGTGCCAGCAGTTACTCGGGGGGAACTAATGAAAAACTGTTTTTT
TRBV3-1	TRBJ2-3	NA	many	CASSQGGWLSRDTDTQYF	TGTGCCAGCAGCCAAGGGGGATGGCTCTCTAGGGACACAGATACGCAGTATTTT
TRBV7-6	TRBJ2-1	NA	many	CASDRGGEQFF	TGTGCCAGCGATAGGGGCGGGGAGCAGTTCTTC
TRBV10-1	TRBJ2-3	NA	few	CASSESGGRPTDTQYF	TGCGCCAGCAGTGAGTCGGGGGGGCGCCCCACAGATACGCAGTATTTT
TRBV18	TRBJ2-1	TRBD2	many	CASSPPPSGGEQFF	TGTGCCAGCTCACCACCACCTAGCGGGGGGGAGCAGTTCTTC
TRBV18	TRBJ1-1	TRBD1	many	CASSPGQAVNTEAFF	TGTGCCAGCTCACCGGGACAGGCGGTGAACACTGAAGCTTTCTTT
TRBV19	TRBJ1-5	NA	many	CACQGGNSNQPQHF	TGTGCCTGTCAGGGCGGAAATAGCAATCAGCCCCAGCATTTT
TRBV5-1	TRBJ1-6	TRBD1	many	CASSQRAVGTGDNSPLHF	TGCGCCAGCAGCCAGAGAGCCGTCGGGACAGGGGATAATTCACCCCTCCACTTT
TRBV7-2	TRBJ2-5	NA	few	CASSLRGGQPQETQHF	TGTGCCAGCAGCTTACGCGGTGGACAGCCCCAAGAGACCCAGCACTTC
TRBV4-3	TRBJ2-7	NA	NA	CASSSVGTIDSYEQYF	TGCGCCAGCAGCTCAGTGGGAACAATCGACTCCTACGAGCAGTACTTC
TRBV5-1	TRBJ1-2	TRBD1	many	CASRVDRAAPGYTF	TGCGCCAGCAGAGTGGACAGGGCGGCCCCGGGCTACACCTTC
TRBV4-1	TRBJ2-2	TRBD1	NA	CASSQFPGGTGVTGELFF	TGCGCCAGTAGCCAATTCCCTGGAGGGACAGGGGTGACCGGGGAGCTGTTTTTT
TRBV5-1	TRBJ2-3	TRBD2	many	CASSLELAGADTQYF	TGCGCCAGCAGCTTGGAACTAGCGGGGGCGGATACGCAGTATTTT
TRBV24-1	TRBJ2-1	TRBD1	few	CATSDVGTGVGEDEQFF	TGTGCCACCAGTGACGTGGGGACAGGGGTTGGTGAAGATGAGCAGTTCTTC
TRBV12-3/TRBV12-4	TRBJ2-7	NA	many	CASGQYSEQYF	TGTGCCAGCGGACAGTACAGCGAGCAGTACTTC
TRBV15	TRBJ2-4	NA	NA	CATSRVGGLAKNIQYF	TGTGCCACCAGCAGAGTAGGGGGGTTAGCCAAAAACATTCAGTACTTC
TRBV29-1	TRBJ2-5	NA	few	CSVDVAARKTQYF	TGCAGCGTTGATGTGGCAGCCCGCAAGACCCAGTACTTC
TRBV6-1	TRBJ2-5	NA	many	CASSEQGETQYF	TGTGCCAGCAGTGAACAGGGGGAGACCCAGTACTTC
TRBV6-1	TRBJ2-2	TRBD2	NA	CASSEWTSGVGGELFF	TGTGCCAGCAGTGAATGGACTAGCGGGGTTGGCGGGGAGCTGTTTTTT
TRBV5-6	TRBJ1-5	NA	many	CASSHSRRGWREAQHF	TGTGCCAGCAGCCATTCCCGACGAGGGTGGAGGGAAGCCCAGCATTTT
TRBV5-6	TRBJ2-1	TRBD2	few	CASSLAKGLGPYNEQFF	TGTGCCAGCAGCTTGGCCAAGGGACTAGGACCTTACAATGAGCAGTTCTTC